The clone carrying this TCR beta chain was counted a few times. This sample is part of a study of blood T cell repertoires in COVID-19. Across the whole study: There were acute and convalescent COVID-19 samples, and they came from the United States, Italy and Spain. From T cells, B-cell-depleted T cells, or PBMCs came the material, which was cDNA or gDNA.

Looked up from germline, CDR1 is SGHDT and CDR2 is YYEEEE. The CDR3 runs to 15 residues. V lost 1 base and J lost 5, with 15 bases in between. Authors' methods: Scientists estimated how many nucleated cells there were by amplifying reference gene primers. The data were produced by immunoSEQ multiplex PCR, yet TCRdb's version contains in-frame clones alone and is incomplete. That table supplies the V and J calls and clone size; D and trimming were determined from the DNA. The data hold more than 120,000 clones, with around 87% observed a single time. The receptor's source is a man aged 45-60 years who had recovered from COVID-19. Input material: peripheral blood. The chain is built from TRBV5-6 and TRBJ2-5; tentative D call: TRBD1 (6 bases). CDR3 loop: CASSLMQGHRETQYF. The CDR3 DNA is TGTGCCAGCAGCTTGATGCAGGGGCATAGGGAGACCCAGTACTTC.